The clone carrying this TCR beta chain has just a few counts. Reverse transcription of roughly 0.5 to 1 ug RNA was carried out with random hexamers. immunoSEQ multiplex PCR amplified TCR beta CDR3 across 54 Vbeta, 13 Jbeta. Each CDR3 protein is one row after TCRdb ran MiXCR on the immunoSEQ multiplex PCR reads. The repertoire includes approximately 170,000 distinct CDR3 sequences, 90% to 95% of them detected once, and more than 0.07% sits in the top ten. The data are from a study of CD8 T cells in Susac syndrome. V was cut by 2 bases and J by 7 bases, with 11 bases left in between. The CDR3 spans 13 residues. Germline CDR1 reads SGHTA; CDR2 reads FQGNSA. Sequencing of TCR beta was carried out in blood CD8+ and CD4+ T cells. The individuals used as controls were healthy donors who had been matched for both age and sex. TEMRA cells were enriched by FACS, and CD4+ and CD8+ T cells were negatively isolated.

The chain has TRBV7-2 and TRBJ1-2; D is perhaps TRBD1 (5 bases). The TCR was taken from a human donor in good health. Sequences were obtained from CD4+ T cells from PBMCs. The CDR3 nucleotides are TGTGCCAGCAGCTTAAGTCGGGGCGCTGGCTACACCTTC. Translating gives CASSLSRGAGYTF.